This note documents a single T cell receptor (beta chain) sequence. Its antigen is not identified. The sorted conventional CD4 T cells were gated as CD4+CD127+. Clones were sequenced by immunoSEQ multiplex PCR, and TCRdb holds only the in-frame ones, with some missing. The sample shows some 25,000 clones, around 97% of them seen only once. V lost 5 bases and J 5 bases, leaving 9 bases between the germline ends. Germline CDR1 and CDR2: MNHEY and SMNVEV (reference sequence). The length of the CDR3 is 12 residues. This record belongs to a study of B cell selection in AIRE deficiency. Study results and limitations: Tconv and Treg cells from AIRE-deficient patients resembled healthy donors in TCRBV usage, CDR3 length and diversity. Healthy donors alone shared under 35% of 3,300 or so Treg sequences; patients alone approximately 9%. Roughly a third of healthy-shared Treg TCRbeta sequences appeared in patient Tconv cells.

V and J are TRBV27 and TRBJ2-5; D remains unclear. The clonotype comes from a human donor with AIRE deficiency. The sequenced sample consisted of conventional CD4+ T cells sorted from PBMCs. CDR3 in DNA: TGTGCCAGCAGTCGGCTTGGGGAGACCCAGTACTTC. Amino acid sequence: CASSRLGETQYF.